The 19 T cell receptor beta chains in this list originate from one sample, sequenced in a study of vaccination and CD4 T cells after COVID-19. These receptors lack a known antigen. An Oncomine TCR Beta short-read assay was used to sequence the DNA from cultured CD4+ T cells. MiXCR was run by TCRdb on the PCR reads, yielding one entry per CDR3 protein. The profile shows some 12,000 distinct CDR3 sequences, roughly three fifths of them singletons. The sample's treatment: roughly ten-day PBMC culture with coronavirus spike peptide pools or control peptides (ViraFEST assay). Sequenced input: CD4+ T cells from blood, cultured in vitro. These receptors came from a human donor who had recovered from COVID-19.

This clonotype has a handful of counts. This chain uses TRBV20-1 with TRBJ1-5; no clear D gene. Germline V gene sequence: CDR1 DFQATT, CDR2 SNEGSKA (reference sequence). This CDR3 contains 14 residues. Trimming took 5 bases from V and 5 from J, leaving 16 bases between them. CDR3 sequence reads: CSAYGSGTDQPQHF. The CDR3 nucleotides are TGCAGTGCTTATGGCTCGGGTACGGATCAGCCCCAGCATTTT.

The genes are TRBV7-8 and TRBJ2-5; D call uncertain. Trimming shortened V by 5 bases and J by 1 base, and 5 bases separated the two germline ends. CDR3 length: 12 residues. Germline lookup yields CDR1 SGHVS and CDR2 FQNEAQ. The CDR3: CASSRVQETQYF. The DNA of the CDR3 is TGTGCCAGCAGCCGCGTCCAAGAGACCCAGTACTTC.

The chain links TRBV7-2 to TRBJ2-4; D remains ambiguous. V lost 1 base and J 6 bases, leaving 13 bases between the germline ends. The CDR3 totals 15 residues. Germline V gene lookup returns CDR1 SGHTA and CDR2 FQGNSA. The CDR3 sequence is CASSLEGTVGNIQYF. CDR3 bases: TGTGCCAGCAGCTTAGAGGGTACGGTGGGAAACATTCAGTACTTC.

This sequence joins TRBV27 and TRBJ2-6; TRBD2 might be the D (6 bases). From germline, CDR1 is MNHEY and CDR2 SMNVEV (reference sequence). This CDR3 contains 19 residues. The ends were cut back, 5 bases at V and 2 bases at J, with 22 bases in the middle. CDR3 sequence reads: CASSLRGRDWGTGANVLTF. The CDR3 bases are TGTGCCAGCAGTCTTAGGGGCCGGGACTGGGGGACTGGGGCCAACGTCCTGACTTTC.

The chain uses TRBV11-2 and TRBJ2-3; D unresolved. CDR1 and CDR2 (germline): SGHAT, FQNNGV. This CDR3 has 13 amino acids. V was shortened by 0 bases and J by 4 bases, with 5 bases between the two germline ends. The CDR3 DNA is TGTGCCAGCAGCTTAGAACGGGCAGATACGCAGTATTTT. This gives the protein CASSLERADTQYF.

The chain links TRBV7-2 to TRBJ2-5; unclear D gene. From germline, CDR1 is SGHTA and CDR2 FQGNSA. V was clipped by 0 bases and J by 5 bases, with 4 bases between them. The CDR3 extends over 12 amino acids. CDR3 sequence reads: CASSLASETQYF. CDR3 nucleotide sequence: TGTGCCAGCAGCTTAGCGTCCGAGACCCAGTACTTC.

The CDR3 is CASSSASRRDSYEQYF. CDR3 bases: TGTGCCAGCAGTTCAGCATCAAGGCGGGACTCCTACGAGCAGTACTTC. The chain recombines TRBV6-5 with TRBJ2-7; possible D gene TRBD2, 6 bases. V dropped 4 bases and J dropped 0 bases, with 16 bases sitting between them. The length of the CDR3 is 16 residues. Germline-derived CDR1 and CDR2 are MNHEY and SVGAGI.

The table lists this clonotype with a few counts. The chain uses TRBV19 and TRBJ2-2, with 10 bases that match TRBD2. The germline V gene has CDR1 LNHDA and CDR2 SQIVND (reference sequence). V lost 2 bases to trimming and J lost 3 bases; unmatched junction nucleotides: 0. The CDR3 runs to 15 residues. This CDR3 reads CASSILAGDTGELFF. In nucleotides, the CDR3 is TGTGCCAGTAGTATACTAGCGGGAGACACCGGGGAGCTGTTTTTT.

This chain links TRBV2 with TRBJ2-1, with a tentative D call TRBD1 (6 bases). The CDR3 has 14 residues. V lost 8 bases, J lost 3 bases, and 14 bases lay in between. Germline loops: CDR1 SNHLY, CDR2 FYNNEI. DNA for the CDR3: TGTGCCAGCTCCGACAGGCGGTACTACAATGAGCAGTTCTTC. Translating it yields CASSDRRYYNEQFF.

The chain joins TRBV6-2 or TRBV6-3 to TRBJ2-2; 9 bases fit TRBD1. This CDR3 is 15 amino acids long. V shed 7 bases and J 1 base; nucleotides not matched to a gene: 4. CDR1 is MNHEY, CDR2 SVGEGT, per germline. The CDR3 spells CASTTGGRNTGELFF. CDR3 coding DNA: TGTGCCAGCACCACAGGGGGCCGGAACACCGGGGAGCTGTTTTTT.

The genes are TRBV11-1 and TRBJ2-5; perhaps TRBD2 as D (6 bases). The CDR3 extends over 14 amino acids. Germline lookup yields CDR1 SGHAT and CDR2 FQDESV (reference sequence). V lost 1 base, J lost 4 bases, and 10 bases lay in between. CDR3 protein: CASSLVLAAETQYF. The CDR3 DNA is TGTGCCAGCAGCTTAGTATTAGCGGCAGAGACCCAGTACTTC.

The chain carries TRBV20-1 and TRBJ1-4; D might be TRBD1 (5 bases). Trimming stripped 0 bases from V and 7 bases from J, with 15 bases between. Germline assignment: CDR1 DFQATT and CDR2 SNEGSKA (reference sequence). The CDR3 loop spans 15 amino acids. The CDR3 sequence: CSARDPTAGGEKLFF. Here the CDR3 DNA reads TGCAGTGCTAGAGATCCGACAGCAGGAGGTGAAAAACTGTTTTTT.

The rearrangement uses TRBV27 and TRBJ2-3; D may be TRBD1 or TRBD2 (5 bases each). With 0 bases removed from V and 0 bases from J, the gap between germline ends came to 7 bases. CDR1 is MNHEY and CDR2 is SMNVEV in the germline V gene (reference sequence). CDR3 length: 15 amino acids. CDR3 DNA sequence: TGTGCCAGCAGTTTATCGTGGGACAGCACAGATACGCAGTATTTT. Its protein product is CASSLSWDSTDTQYF.

The rearrangement links TRBV7-2 to TRBJ2-7; 9 bases agree with TRBD2. The germline CDR1 and CDR2 sequences are SGHTA and FQGNSA. The V gene end was trimmed by 2 bases and the J gene end by 2 bases; junction bases not matched to a gene: 13. This CDR3 has 18 amino acids. CDR3 sequence (DNA): TGTGCCAGCAGCTTAAGGCCCTTCACACTAGCGGGTCCCTACGAGCAGTACTTC. This sequence encodes CASSLRPFTLAGPYEQYF.

This clonotype was counted a single time. This chain links TRBV14 with TRBJ2-7; D is tentatively TRBD1 or TRBD2 (5 bases each). The germline V and J ends were trimmed by 1 base and 7 bases, with 17 bases remaining between them. Per germline, CDR1 SGHDN and CDR2 FVKESK. This CDR3 contains 15 residues. The CDR3: CASSQGGRGFGEQYF. Here the CDR3 DNA reads TGTGCCAGCAGCCAAGGGGGCCGCGGGTTTGGGGAGCAGTACTTC.

V is TRBV20-1 and J is TRBJ2-5, with a tentative D call TRBD2 (6 bases). Looked up from germline, CDR1 is DFQATT and CDR2 is SNEGSKA (reference sequence). The germline V and J ends were trimmed by 0 bases and 3 bases, with 14 bases remaining between them. There are 15 residues in the CDR3. For the CDR3, the DNA is TGCAGTGCTAGAGATGCGGGGAAGGACGAAGAGACCCAGTACTTC. Its protein product is CSARDAGKDEETQYF.

The rearrangement joins TRBV20-1 to TRBJ2-3; maybe TRBD2 (6 bases). From germline, CDR1 is DFQATT and CDR2 SNEGSKA (reference sequence). Deletions cut 6 bases from V and 5 bases from J, with 9 bases between. CDR3 length equals 11 residues. CDR3 nucleotides: TGCAGTGCGGAAGCGGGAGATACGCAGTATTTT. Translating it yields CSAEAGDTQYF.

The gene calls are TRBV27 and TRBJ2-7; D gene unclear. The germline gives CDR1 MNHEY, CDR2 SMNVEV (reference sequence). This CDR3 is built from 14 residues. V was clipped by 3 bases and J by 4 bases, with 13 bases between them. This CDR3 is CASSFPPFKYEQYF. For the CDR3, the DNA is TGTGCCAGCAGTTTTCCACCCTTCAAGTACGAGCAGTACTTC.

This clonotype was seen a few times. V and J are TRBV7-2 and TRBJ1-5, with TRBD1 matching over 8 bases. Germline CDR1 is SGHTA and CDR2 is FQGNSA. With V trimmed by 2 bases and J by 2 bases, 2 bases remained unmatched. This CDR3 has 15 residues. Here the CDR3 reads CASSLRGQGNQPQHF. The CDR3 DNA follows: TGTGCCAGCAGCTTACGGGGACAGGGCAATCAGCCCCAGCATTTT.